These 5 T cell receptor beta chains originate from one sample sequenced in a study of OX40 agonist ivuxolimab in advanced cancers. The library came from the immunoSEQ multiplex PCR assay. What TCRdb holds here is the immuneACCESS table cut down to in-frame rearrangements. Part of the clones is not present; checked against another copy, under half of the missing clones reflect an unresolved V gene, and the others are unexplained. The sample table holds tens of thousands of clones, of which around 80% were seen once. Jointly, the top ten make up under 11% of the sample. The starting material was CD4+ or CD8+ T cells sorted from blood, obtained in a trial of the OX40 agonist ivuxolimab. The source is an adult with an advanced solid tumor such as melanoma, head and neck, liver or kidney cancer.

The rearrangement uses TRBV28 and TRBJ1-1, with 7 bases matching TRBD1. The V gene end was trimmed by 7 bases and the J gene end by 4 bases; junction bases not matched to a gene: 12. The CDR3 is made up of 15 amino acids. Germline lookup yields CDR1 MDHEN and CDR2 SYDVKM. Written as DNA, the CDR3 is TGTGCCAGCACCCAAGGGGGCAGGGGCGGCACTGAAGCTTTCTTT. As protein: CASTQGGRGGTEAFF.

The chain has TRBV7-2 and TRBJ1-1; the D gene is possibly TRBD1 (5 bases). This CDR3 has 14 amino acids. In germline, CDR1 is SGHTA, CDR2 FQGNSA. V was trimmed by 1 base and J by 1 base, leaving 7 bases between them. The CDR3 here is CASSLGRGNTEAFF. The CDR3 region has the DNA TGTGCCAGCAGCTTAGGAAGGGGGAACACTGAAGCTTTCTTT.

The V and J genes are TRBV28 and TRBJ1-2; 10 bases fit TRBD1. The CDR3 has 17 residues. Trimming at V came to 5 bases and at J to 0 bases, leaving 9 bases not matched to a gene. Germline CDR1 reads MDHEN; CDR2 reads SYDVKM. This CDR3 is CASSSGTGAFANYGYTF. CDR3 DNA: TGTGCCAGCAGTAGTGGGACAGGGGCCTTTGCTAACTATGGCTACACCTTC.

This clone has a handful of counts. The CDR3 spells CASSSQGPENTEAFF. CDR3 DNA sequence: TGTGCCAGCAGTAGCCAGGGACCGGAGAACACTGAAGCTTTCTTT. This chain links TRBV6-5 with TRBJ1-1, with D maybe TRBD1 (5 bases). With 5 bases removed from V and 1 base from J, the gap between germline ends came to 14 bases. The CDR3 covers 15 residues. Germline CDR1 MNHEY, CDR2 SVGAGI.

The chain links TRBV7-3 to TRBJ1-1; unclear D gene. Germline V CDR1 and CDR2: SGHTA, FQGTGA. Trimming stripped 2 bases from V and 1 base from J, with 11 bases between. The CDR3 has 15 amino acids. CDR3 DNA sequence: TGTGCCAGCAGCTTAGCGCAAGTCCCGAACACTGAAGCTTTCTTT. This translates into CASSLAQVPNTEAFF. Variable domain in full (rest from reference TRBV7-3 and TRBJ1-1): GAGVSQTPSNKVTEKGKYVELRCDPISGHTALYWYRQSLGQGPEFLIYFQGTGAADDSGLPNDRFFAVRPEGSVSTLKIQRTERGDSAVYLCASSLAQVPNTEAFFGQGTRLTVV.